The present entry profiles one TCR beta chain with its context. Germline V gene lookup returns CDR1 LGHNA and CDR2 YNFKEQ. This CDR3 comprises 15 residues. V lost 2 bases, J lost 0 bases, and 11 bases lay in between. Measured with immunoSEQ multiplex PCR; TCRdb has only the in-frame clones, and not every one. The sample records about 320,000 clones, more than 90% being singletons. Clinical history as reported by participants underpinned cohort assignment. This record comes from a study of blood T cell repertoires in COVID-19. Study in general: Sources were T cells, B-cell-depleted T cells, or PBMCs; the material itself was cDNA or gDNA.

The receptor was derived from a woman aged 30 to 39 who had been exposed to COVID-19. This chain uses TRBV4-2 with TRBJ2-7; the D is unclear. The sequenced sample was PBMCs or T cells enriched from blood (not recorded which). The CDR3 is CASSQFNQASYEQYF. CDR3 bases: TGTGCCAGCAGCCAATTCAATCAGGCCTCCTACGAGCAGTACTTC.